This T cell receptor beta chain was documented in a study of CD4+ T cells in melanoma. Study-wide findings and caveats: CD8+ T cell, macrophage and B cell function reportedly correlated with neoantigen-specific CD4+ T cells. Neoantigen-specific CD4+ T cells in melanoma reportedly had diverse differentiation states.

Concerning this clone itself: The antigen remains undetermined.

CDR3 length: 14 amino acids. V was pared by 3 bases and J by 0 bases, with 7 bases between. Germline CDR1 MRHNA, CDR2 SNTAGT. Libraries were prepared by immunoSEQ multiplex PCR; TCRdb keeps only in-frame clonotypes and omits some of them. This sample has about 140,000 clones, with over 90% found just once. This chain connects TRBV6-4 to TRBJ2-3; D call uncertain. The receptor's source is a human donor with melanoma. Here the CDR3 DNA reads TGTGCCAGCAGTGAGACAACTAGCACAGATACGCAGTATTTT. It yields the protein CASSETTSTDTQYF.